This TCR beta chain was identified during a study of T cell responses to AZD1222 COVID-19 vaccine. The method was immunoSEQ multiplex PCR; TCRdb's version includes in-frame clones alone and lacks a portion of them. This repertoire shows roughly 200,000 clones, roughly nine tenths found once; its top ten account for around 3.6%. After removal of 5 bases from V and 8 bases from J, the junction contained 4 bases not matched to a gene. This CDR3 is 15 amino acids long. Germline loops: CDR1 SGHAT, CDR2 FQNNGV. About this clone itself: Its target is unknown.

Study-level findings and limits: The CD4 TCRs associated with vaccination extended across spike and predominated at 160-218 and 743-854.

Sequenced material: peripheral blood, taken 28 days after the second dose of the MenACWY control vaccine. J is TRBJ1-6 and V is TRBV11-2, with TRBD1 identical over 12 bases. The clonotype was recovered from an adult who received the MenACWY meningococcal vaccine as a control. CDR3 amino acids: CASSPWDRGHSPLHF. CDR3 nucleotides: TGTGCCAGCAGCCCCTGGGACAGGGGGCATTCACCCCTCCACTTT.